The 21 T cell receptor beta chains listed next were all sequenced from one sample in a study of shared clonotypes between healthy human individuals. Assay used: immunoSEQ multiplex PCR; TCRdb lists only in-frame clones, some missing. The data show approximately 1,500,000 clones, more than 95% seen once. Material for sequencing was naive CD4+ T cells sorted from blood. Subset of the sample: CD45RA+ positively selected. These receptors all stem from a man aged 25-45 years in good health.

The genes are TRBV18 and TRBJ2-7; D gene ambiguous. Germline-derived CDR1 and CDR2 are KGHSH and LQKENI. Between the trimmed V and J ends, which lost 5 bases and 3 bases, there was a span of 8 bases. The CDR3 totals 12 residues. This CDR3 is CASSGDVYEQYF. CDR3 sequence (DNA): TGTGCCAGCTCAGGAGACGTCTACGAGCAGTACTTC.

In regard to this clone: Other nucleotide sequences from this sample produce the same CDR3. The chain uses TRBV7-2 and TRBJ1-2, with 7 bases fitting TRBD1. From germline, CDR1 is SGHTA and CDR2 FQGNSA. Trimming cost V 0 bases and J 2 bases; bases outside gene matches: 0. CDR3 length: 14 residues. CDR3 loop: CASSLATGNYGYTF. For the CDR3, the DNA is TGTGCCAGCAGCTTAGCGACAGGGAACTATGGCTACACCTTC. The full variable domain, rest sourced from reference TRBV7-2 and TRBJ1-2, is GAGVSQSPSNKVTEKGKDVELRCDPISGHTALYWYRQSLGQGLEFLIYFQGNSAPDKSGLPSDRFSAERTGGSVSTLTIQRTQQEDSAVYLCASSLATGNYGYTFGSGTRLTVV.

This CDR3 reads CASSLGPTATFEAFF. CDR3 bases: TGTGCCAGCAGCTTGGGCCCGACAGCTACATTTGAAGCTTTCTTT. The chain uses TRBV5-6 and TRBJ1-1; maybe TRBD1 (5 bases). Trimming removed 0 bases at V and 7 bases at J, with 16 bases between. CDR3 length equals 15 residues. Germline V CDR1 and CDR2: SGHDT, YYEEEE.

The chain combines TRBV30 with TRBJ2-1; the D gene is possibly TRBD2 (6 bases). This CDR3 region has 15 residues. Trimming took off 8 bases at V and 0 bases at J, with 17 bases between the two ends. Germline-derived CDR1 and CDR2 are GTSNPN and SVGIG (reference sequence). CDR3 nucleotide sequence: TGTGCCAGGACGGGGGAACCGAGCTCCTACAATGAGCAGTTCTTC. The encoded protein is CARTGEPSSYNEQFF.

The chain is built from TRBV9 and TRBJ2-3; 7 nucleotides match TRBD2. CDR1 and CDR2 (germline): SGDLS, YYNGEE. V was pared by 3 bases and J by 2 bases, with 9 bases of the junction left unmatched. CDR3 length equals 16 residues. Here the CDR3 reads CASSALGGLPTDTQYF. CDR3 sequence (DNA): TGTGCCAGCAGCGCCCTTGGGGGACTACCCACAGATACGCAGTATTTT.

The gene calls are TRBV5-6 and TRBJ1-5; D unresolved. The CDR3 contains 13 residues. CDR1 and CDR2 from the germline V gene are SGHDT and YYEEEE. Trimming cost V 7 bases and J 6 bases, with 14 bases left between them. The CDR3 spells CASSTSRGQPQHF. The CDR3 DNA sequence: TGTGCCAGCTCCACATCGAGAGGTCAGCCCCAGCATTTT.

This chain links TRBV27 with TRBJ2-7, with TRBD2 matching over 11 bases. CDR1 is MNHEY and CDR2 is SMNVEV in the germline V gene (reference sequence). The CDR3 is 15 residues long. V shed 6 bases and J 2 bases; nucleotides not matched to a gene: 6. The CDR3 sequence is CASRQLAGDAYEQYF. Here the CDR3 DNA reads TGTGCCAGCAGACAACTAGCGGGAGACGCCTACGAGCAGTACTTC.

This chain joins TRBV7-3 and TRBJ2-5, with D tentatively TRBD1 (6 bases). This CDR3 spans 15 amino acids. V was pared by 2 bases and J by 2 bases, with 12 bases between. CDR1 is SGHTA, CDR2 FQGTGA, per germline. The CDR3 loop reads CASSLGRTEQETQYF. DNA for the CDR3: TGTGCCAGCAGCTTAGGTCGGACAGAACAAGAGACCCAGTACTTC. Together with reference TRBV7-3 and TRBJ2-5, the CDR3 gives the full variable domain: GAGVSQTPSNKVTEKGKYVELRCDPISGHTALYWYRQSLGQGPEFLIYFQGTGAADDSGLPNDRFFAVRPEGSVSTLKIQRTERGDSAVYLCASSLGRTEQETQYFGPGTRLLVL.

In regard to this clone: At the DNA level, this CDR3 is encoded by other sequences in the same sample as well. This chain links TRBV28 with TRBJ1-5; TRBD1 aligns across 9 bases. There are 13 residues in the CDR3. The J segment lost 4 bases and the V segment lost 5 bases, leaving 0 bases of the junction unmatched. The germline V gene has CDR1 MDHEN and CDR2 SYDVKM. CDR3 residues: CASSGQGNQPQHF. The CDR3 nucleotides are TGTGCCAGCAGTGGACAGGGGAATCAGCCCCAGCATTTT.

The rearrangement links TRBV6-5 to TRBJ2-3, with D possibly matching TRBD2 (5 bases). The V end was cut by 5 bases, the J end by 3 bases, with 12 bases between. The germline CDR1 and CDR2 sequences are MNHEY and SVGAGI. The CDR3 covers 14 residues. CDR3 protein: CASSSEGRTDTQYF. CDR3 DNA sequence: TGTGCCAGCAGTAGCGAGGGCAGAACAGATACGCAGTATTTT.

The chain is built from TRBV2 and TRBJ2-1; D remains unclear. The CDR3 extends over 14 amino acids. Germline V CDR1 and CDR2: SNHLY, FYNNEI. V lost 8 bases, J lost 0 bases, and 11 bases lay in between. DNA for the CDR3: TGTGCCAGCTACTACTTACACTCCTACAATGAGCAGTTCTTC. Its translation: CASYYLHSYNEQFF.

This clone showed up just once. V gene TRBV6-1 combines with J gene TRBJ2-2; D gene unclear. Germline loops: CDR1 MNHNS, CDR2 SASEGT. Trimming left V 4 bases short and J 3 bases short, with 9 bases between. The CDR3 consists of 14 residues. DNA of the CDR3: TGTGCCAGCAGTGGGACCCATGACACCGGGGAGCTGTTTTTT. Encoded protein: CASSGTHDTGELFF.

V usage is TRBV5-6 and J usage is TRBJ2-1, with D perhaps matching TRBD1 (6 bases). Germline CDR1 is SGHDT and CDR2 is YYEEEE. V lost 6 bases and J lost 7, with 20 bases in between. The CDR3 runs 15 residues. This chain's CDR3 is CASTLSPLTGNEQFF. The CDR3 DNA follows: TGTGCCAGCACCTTATCCCCCCTCACAGGGAATGAGCAGTTCTTC. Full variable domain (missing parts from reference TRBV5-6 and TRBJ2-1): DAGVTQSPTHLIKTRGQQVTLRCSPKSGHDTVSWYQQALGQGPQFIFQYYEEEERQRGNFPDRFSGHQFPNYSSELNVNALLLGDSALYLCASTLSPLTGNEQFFGPGTRLTVL.

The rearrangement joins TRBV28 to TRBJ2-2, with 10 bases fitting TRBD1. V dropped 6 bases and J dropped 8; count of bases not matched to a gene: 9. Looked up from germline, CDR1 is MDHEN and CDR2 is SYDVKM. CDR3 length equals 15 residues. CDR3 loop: CASRGSGQGIGELFF. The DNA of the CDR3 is TGTGCCAGCAGAGGATCGGGACAGGGGATTGGGGAGCTGTTTTTT.

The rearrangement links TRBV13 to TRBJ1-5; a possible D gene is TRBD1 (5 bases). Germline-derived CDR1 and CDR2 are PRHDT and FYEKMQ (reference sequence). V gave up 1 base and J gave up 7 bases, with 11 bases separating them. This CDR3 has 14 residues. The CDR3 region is CASSLARGGQPQHF. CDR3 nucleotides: TGTGCCAGCAGCTTAGCTCGGGGGGGGCAGCCCCAGCATTTT.

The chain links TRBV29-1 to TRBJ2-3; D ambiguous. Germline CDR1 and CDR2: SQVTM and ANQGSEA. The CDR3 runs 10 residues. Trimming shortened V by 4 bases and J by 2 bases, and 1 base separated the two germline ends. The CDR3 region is CSVVTDTQYF. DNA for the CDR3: TGCAGCGTTGTCACAGATACGCAGTATTTT.

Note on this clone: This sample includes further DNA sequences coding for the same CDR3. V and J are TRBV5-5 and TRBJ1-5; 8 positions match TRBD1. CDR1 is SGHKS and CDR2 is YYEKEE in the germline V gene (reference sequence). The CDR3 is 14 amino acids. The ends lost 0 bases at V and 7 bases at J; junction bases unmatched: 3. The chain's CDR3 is CASSLAGGDQPQHF. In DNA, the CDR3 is TGTGCCAGCAGCTTGGCAGGGGGCGACCAGCCCCAGCATTTT.

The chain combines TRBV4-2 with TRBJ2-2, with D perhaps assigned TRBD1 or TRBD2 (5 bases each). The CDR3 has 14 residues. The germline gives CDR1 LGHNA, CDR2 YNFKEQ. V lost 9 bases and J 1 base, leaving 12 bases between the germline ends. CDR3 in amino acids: CASRDDLNTGELFF. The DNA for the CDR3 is TGTGCCAGTAGGGACGACCTGAACACCGGGGAGCTGTTTTTT.

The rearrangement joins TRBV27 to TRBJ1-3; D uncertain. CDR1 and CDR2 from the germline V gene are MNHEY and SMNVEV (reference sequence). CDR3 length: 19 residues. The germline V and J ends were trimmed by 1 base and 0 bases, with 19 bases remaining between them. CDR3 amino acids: CASSLWVQADPFSGNTIYF. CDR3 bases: TGTGCCAGCAGTTTATGGGTCCAGGCTGATCCGTTCTCTGGAAACACCATATATTTT.

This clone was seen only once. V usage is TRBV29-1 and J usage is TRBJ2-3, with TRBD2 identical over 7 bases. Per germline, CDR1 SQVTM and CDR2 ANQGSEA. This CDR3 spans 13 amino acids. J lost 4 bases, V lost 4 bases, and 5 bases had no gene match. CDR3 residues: CSVGEGGPDTQYF. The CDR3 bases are TGCAGCGTTGGGGAGGGAGGACCAGATACGCAGTATTTT.

The CDR3 bases are TGTGCCAGCAGCTTCGACCCAAGCGGAGTGGGGGCCAAAAACATTCAGTACTTC. Protein sequence: CASSFDPSGVGAKNIQYF. The V gene is TRBV5-4, the J gene TRBJ2-4; a possible D gene is TRBD2 (5 bases). The CDR3 extends over 18 amino acids. V was cut by 2 bases and J by 1 base, with 19 bases left in between. Looked up from germline, CDR1 is SGHNT and CDR2 is YYREEE (reference sequence). The variable domain in full, completed from reference TRBV5-4 and TRBJ2-4, reads ETGVTQSPTHLIKTRGQQVTLRCSSQSGHNTVSWYQQALGQGPQFIFQYYREEENGRGNFPPRFSGLQFPNYSSELNVNALELDDSALYLCASSFDPSGVGAKNIQYFGAGTRLSVL.